This TCR beta chain emerged from a study of T cell responses to AZD1222 COVID-19 vaccine. The study, taken as a whole, reports: Baseline antibody screening turned up just six seropositive AZD1222 recipients.

With regard to this clone: The target antigen is unknown.

The assay was immunoSEQ multiplex PCR, and TCRdb's table has in-frame clones only and misses some. The sample holds 140,000 to 150,000 clones; roughly four fifths are singletons and the top ten take roughly 4.3%. This CDR3 comprises 14 residues. CDR1 and CDR2 from the germline V gene are LNHDA and SQIVND (reference sequence). Trimming took 8 bases from V and 7 from J, leaving 15 bases between them. The chain combines TRBV19 with TRBJ1-6; possibly TRBD1 for D (5 bases). The sequence was obtained from an adult in good health. The sequences come from peripheral blood, collected on day 0 of MenACWY control vaccination. This CDR3 reads CASGQAGGNSPLHF. CDR3 in DNA: TGTGCCAGTGGGCAGGCCGGGGGGAATTCACCCCTCCACTTT.